This is a list of T cell receptor beta chains from one sample in a study of cytomegalovirus exposure and HLA in healthy donors. Data came from immunoSEQ multiplex PCR; TCRdb stores just in-frame clones and leaves some out. Among about 200,000 clones, around 83% were seen once, and the ten largest hold 2.5% to 3%. Sequencing was performed on PBMCs. Receptor source: a woman in her 40s in good health and CMV-seronegative. Each CDR3 is given with its conserved first and last residue. D genes are given only for firm matches. Not every row has a clone size; where given, it reads once, few, many or a size class.

j_call: TRBJ2-7
v_call: TRBV10-2
clone_size: NA
d_call: NA
cdr3_aa: CASSEKAFRGYEQYF
cdr3_nt: TGCGCCAGCAGTGAGAAGGCCTTCCGCGGGTACGAGCAGTACTTC

j_call: TRBJ2-7
v_call: TRBV2
clone_size: NA
d_call: NA
cdr3_aa: CASSVSQGGEQYF
cdr3_nt: TGTGCCAGCAGTGTATCCCAGGGTGGCGAGCAGTACTTC

j_call: TRBJ1-5
v_call: TRBV4-1
clone_size: NA
d_call: TRBD1
cdr3_aa: CASSQEGTGGDWPQHF
cdr3_nt: TGCGCCAGCAGCCAAGAAGGGACAGGGGGGGATTGGCCCCAGCATTTT

j_call: TRBJ1-1
v_call: TRBV19
clone_size: NA
d_call: NA
cdr3_aa: CASTRNTEAFF
cdr3_nt: TGTGCCAGTACCAGAAACACTGAAGCTTTCTTT

j_call: TRBJ2-2
v_call: TRBV19
clone_size: NA
d_call: NA
cdr3_aa: CASSISSASTGELFF
cdr3_nt: TGTGCCAGTAGTATAAGTTCAGCGAGCACCGGGGAGCTGTTTTTT

j_call: TRBJ2-3
v_call: TRBV21-1
clone_size: NA
d_call: NA
cdr3_aa: CASSRNSITDTQYF
cdr3_nt: TGTGCCAGCAGCAGGAACAGCATCACAGATACGCAGTATTTT

j_call: TRBJ1-2
v_call: TRBV28
clone_size: NA
d_call: TRBD1
cdr3_aa: CASSGGDRGLNGYTF
cdr3_nt: TGTGCCAGCAGCGGCGGGGACAGGGGGCTTAATGGCTACACCTTC

j_call: TRBJ1-6
v_call: TRBV18
clone_size: NA
d_call: TRBD1
cdr3_aa: CASSRTGGTLHF
cdr3_nt: TGTGCCAGCTCAAGGACAGGGGGAACACTCCACTTT

j_call: TRBJ2-3
v_call: TRBV7-9
clone_size: NA
d_call: NA
cdr3_aa: CASTKRETRTDTQYF
cdr3_nt: TGTGCCAGCACCAAGAGAGAAACTCGCACAGATACGCAGTATTTT

j_call: TRBJ2-7
v_call: TRBV5-1
clone_size: NA
d_call: TRBD2
cdr3_aa: CASSFIGGRAVRYEQYF
cdr3_nt: TGCGCCAGCAGCTTTATTGGCGGGAGGGCCGTAAGGTACGAGCAGTACTTC

j_call: TRBJ1-2
v_call: TRBV4-2
clone_size: NA
d_call: NA
cdr3_aa: CASSTHSYGYTF
cdr3_nt: TGTGCCAGCAGCACTCACAGTTATGGCTACACCTTC

j_call: TRBJ2-5
v_call: TRBV7-6
clone_size: NA
d_call: NA
cdr3_aa: CASSPVGGNQETQYF
cdr3_nt: TGTGCCAGCAGCCCCGTTGGGGGGAATCAAGAGACCCAGTACTTC

j_call: TRBJ1-4
v_call: TRBV6-5
clone_size: few
d_call: NA
cdr3_aa: CASRSGGKLFF
cdr3_nt: TGTGCCAGCAGGTCGGGAGGAAAACTGTTTTTT

j_call: TRBJ2-1
v_call: TRBV19
clone_size: NA
d_call: NA
cdr3_aa: CASSIGRGNDEQFF
cdr3_nt: TGTGCCAGTAGTATAGGGAGAGGGAACGATGAGCAGTTCTTC

j_call: TRBJ2-3
v_call: TRBV7-3
clone_size: NA
d_call: TRBD2
cdr3_aa: CASSPGTSGRAGDTQYF
cdr3_nt: TGTGCCAGCAGCCCAGGGACTAGCGGGAGGGCCGGGGACACGCAGTATTTT

j_call: TRBJ1-4
v_call: TRBV15
clone_size: NA
d_call: NA
cdr3_aa: CATSRDDGGVATNEKLFF
cdr3_nt: TGTGCCACCAGCAGAGACGACGGAGGGGTAGCAACTAATGAAAAACTGTTTTTT

j_call: TRBJ2-2
v_call: TRBV18
clone_size: NA
d_call: TRBD2
cdr3_aa: CASSPPLAGYGELFF
cdr3_nt: TGTGCCAGCTCACCACCCCTAGCGGGATACGGGGAGCTGTTTTTT

j_call: TRBJ2-7
v_call: TRBV4-1
clone_size: NA
d_call: TRBD2
cdr3_aa: CASSPGAGLAYEQYF
cdr3_nt: TGCGCCAGCAGCCCCGGCGCGGGACTAGCTTACGAGCAGTACTTC

j_call: TRBJ1-1
v_call: TRBV7-9
clone_size: NA
d_call: NA
cdr3_aa: CSSSFEGPWAFF
cdr3_nt: TGTTCCAGCAGCTTCGAGGGCCCGTGGGCTTTCTTT

j_call: TRBJ2-7
v_call: TRBV18
clone_size: NA
d_call: NA
cdr3_aa: CASSPRRGSYEQYF
cdr3_nt: TGTGCCAGCTCACCGCGGAGGGGTTCCTACGAGCAGTACTTC

j_call: TRBJ1-1
v_call: TRBV2
clone_size: NA
d_call: TRBD1
cdr3_aa: CASSSRDRGLLGTEAFF
cdr3_nt: TGTGCCAGCAGCAGCCGGGACAGGGGGCTGCTTGGGACTGAAGCTTTCTTT

j_call: TRBJ1-5
v_call: TRBV9
clone_size: NA
d_call: TRBD1
cdr3_aa: CASSGGDSSNQPQHF
cdr3_nt: TGTGCCAGCAGCGGCGGGGACAGTAGCAATCAGCCCCAGCATTTT

j_call: TRBJ2-2
v_call: TRBV2
clone_size: NA
d_call: TRBD2
cdr3_aa: CASSRTSRNTGELFF
cdr3_nt: TGTGCCAGCAGTCGGACTAGCAGGAACACCGGGGAGCTGTTTTTT

j_call: TRBJ2-3
v_call: TRBV18
clone_size: NA
d_call: NA
cdr3_aa: CASRDGVGTQLTDTQYF
cdr3_nt: TGTGCCAGCCGAGACGGGGTGGGGACTCAGCTCACAGATACGCAGTATTTT

j_call: TRBJ2-7
v_call: TRBV2
clone_size: once
d_call: NA
cdr3_aa: CAHSDSHYKQYF
cdr3_nt: TGTGCCCACTCAGACAGCCACTACAAGCAGTACTTC

j_call: TRBJ2-7
v_call: TRBV5-1
clone_size: NA
d_call: TRBD2
cdr3_aa: CASSALRAGLGFEQYF
cdr3_nt: TGCGCCAGCAGCGCCCTCAGGGCCGGACTAGGATTCGAGCAGTACTTC

j_call: TRBJ2-5
v_call: TRBV5-1
clone_size: once
d_call: TRBD2
cdr3_aa: CASATGTRAKFGQETQYF
cdr3_nt: TGCGCCAGTGCGACCGGGACTAGAGCCAAATTCGGTCAAGAGACCCAGTACTTC

j_call: TRBJ1-2
v_call: TRBV2
clone_size: NA
d_call: TRBD1
cdr3_aa: CASTPGQGTLNGYTF
cdr3_nt: TGTGCCAGCACACCGGGACAGGGGACTTTAAATGGCTACACCTTC

j_call: TRBJ2-3
v_call: TRBV27
clone_size: NA
d_call: TRBD2
cdr3_aa: CASSIANLAGGPPDTQYF
cdr3_nt: TGTGCCAGCAGTATCGCGAACCTAGCGGGAGGTCCCCCAGATACGCAGTATTTT

j_call: TRBJ2-7
v_call: TRBV27
clone_size: NA
d_call: TRBD1
cdr3_aa: CASSLGPPRGQMGYEQYF
cdr3_nt: TGTGCCAGCAGTTTAGGACCGCCGAGGGGGCAAATGGGCTACGAGCAGTACTTC

j_call: TRBJ2-2
v_call: TRBV5-4
clone_size: NA
d_call: TRBD2
cdr3_aa: CASSLDPSGSPGELFF
cdr3_nt: TGTGCCAGCAGCTTGGATCCTAGCGGGAGCCCCGGGGAGCTGTTTTTT

j_call: TRBJ2-7
v_call: TRBV27
clone_size: NA
d_call: NA
cdr3_aa: CASSLGASSYEQYF
cdr3_nt: TGTGCCAGCAGTTTAGGGGCTTCAAGCTACGAGCAGTACTTC

j_call: TRBJ1-1
v_call: TRBV19
clone_size: NA
d_call: TRBD1
cdr3_aa: CASRARTGPTEAFF
cdr3_nt: TGTGCCAGTAGGGCAAGGACAGGACCTACTGAAGCTTTCTTT

j_call: TRBJ2-7
v_call: TRBV4-2
clone_size: NA
d_call: TRBD2
cdr3_aa: CASSRNSGSKEQYF
cdr3_nt: TGTGCCAGCAGCCGGAATAGCGGGAGTAAAGAGCAGTACTTC

j_call: TRBJ2-2
v_call: TRBV18
clone_size: NA
d_call: NA
cdr3_aa: CASPGNTGELFF
cdr3_nt: TGTGCCAGCCCAGGGAACACCGGGGAGCTGTTTTTT

j_call: TRBJ2-1
v_call: TRBV5-4
clone_size: NA
d_call: TRBD2
cdr3_aa: CASSLTLTSGRNNEQFF
cdr3_nt: TGTGCCAGCAGCTTAACACTGACTAGCGGGAGAAACAATGAGCAGTTCTTC

j_call: TRBJ2-4
v_call: TRBV5-6
clone_size: NA
d_call: NA
cdr3_aa: CASYPGVKNIQYF
cdr3_nt: TGTGCCAGCTATCCCGGGGTAAAAAACATTCAGTACTTC

j_call: TRBJ2-1
v_call: TRBV9
clone_size: once
d_call: TRBD1
cdr3_aa: CASSVGDRAYNEQFF
cdr3_nt: TGTGCCAGCAGCGTAGGGGACAGGGCATACAATGAGCAGTTCTTC

j_call: TRBJ2-7
v_call: TRBV2
clone_size: NA
d_call: NA
cdr3_aa: CASSADRSREQYF
cdr3_nt: TGTGCCAGCAGCGCCGACAGGTCGAGGGAGCAGTACTTC

j_call: TRBJ1-2
v_call: TRBV28
clone_size: NA
d_call: NA
cdr3_aa: CASTLWGRGNYGYTF
cdr3_nt: TGTGCCAGCACCCTCTGGGGCAGGGGAAACTATGGCTACACCTTC

j_call: TRBJ1-1
v_call: TRBV30
clone_size: NA
d_call: NA
cdr3_aa: CTGGRRDTGEAFF
cdr3_nt: TGTACCGGTGGGCGTCGGGATACTGGTGAAGCTTTCTTT

j_call: TRBJ2-5
v_call: TRBV11-2
clone_size: NA
d_call: NA
cdr3_aa: CASSSSRVLGETQYF
cdr3_nt: TGTGCCAGCAGCTCTAGCCGGGTCCTCGGGGAGACCCAGTACTTC

j_call: TRBJ2-1
v_call: TRBV29-1
clone_size: NA
d_call: NA
cdr3_aa: CSVGAGDRYNEQFF
cdr3_nt: TGCAGCGTCGGTGCGGGGGACAGGTACAATGAGCAGTTCTTC

j_call: TRBJ2-7
v_call: TRBV6-6
clone_size: NA
d_call: NA
cdr3_aa: CASSPVPSSGYEQYF
cdr3_nt: TGTGCCAGCAGTCCCGTCCCGTCAAGCGGCTACGAGCAGTACTTC

j_call: TRBJ2-7
v_call: TRBV28
clone_size: NA
d_call: TRBD1
cdr3_aa: CASSLLGGQGVYEQYF
cdr3_nt: TGTGCCAGCAGTCTCTTAGGGGGACAGGGTGTATACGAGCAGTACTTC

j_call: TRBJ2-7
v_call: TRBV6-1
clone_size: once
d_call: TRBD2
cdr3_aa: CASSGGRGLTTKRTYEQYF
cdr3_nt: TGTGCCAGCAGTGGGGGGAGGGGTCTGACTACTAAAAGAACCTACGAGCAGTACTTC

j_call: TRBJ1-4
v_call: TRBV14
clone_size: NA
d_call: TRBD1
cdr3_aa: CASSQVRDSREKLFF
cdr3_nt: TGTGCCAGCAGCCAAGTCCGGGACAGCCGAGAAAAACTGTTTTTT

j_call: TRBJ2-5
v_call: TRBV19
clone_size: NA
d_call: NA
cdr3_aa: CASSMAGWGETQYF
cdr3_nt: TGTGCCAGTAGTATGGCGGGTTGGGGAGAGACCCAGTACTTC

j_call: TRBJ2-6
v_call: TRBV6-5
clone_size: NA
d_call: NA
cdr3_aa: CASTRGSGANVLTF
cdr3_nt: TGTGCCAGCACTAGGGGCTCTGGGGCCAACGTCCTGACTTTC

j_call: TRBJ2-1
v_call: TRBV19
clone_size: NA
d_call: TRBD2
cdr3_aa: CASSNEAGAAYNEQFF
cdr3_nt: TGTGCCAGTAGTAACGAGGCGGGAGCCGCCTACAATGAGCAGTTCTTC

j_call: TRBJ2-7
v_call: TRBV10-3
clone_size: few
d_call: TRBD1
cdr3_aa: CAISVTGGPYEQYF
cdr3_nt: TGTGCCATCAGCGTCACAGGGGGCCCCTACGAGCAGTACTTC

j_call: TRBJ1-1
v_call: TRBV12-5
clone_size: once
d_call: NA
cdr3_aa: CASGLVPGNTEAFF
cdr3_nt: TGTGCTAGTGGTTTGGTACCGGGGAACACTGAAGCTTTCTTT

j_call: TRBJ2-3
v_call: TRBV6-4
clone_size: NA
d_call: NA
cdr3_aa: CASRKTGVTTDTQYF
cdr3_nt: TGTGCCAGCCGGAAGACAGGCGTCACGACAGATACGCAGTATTTT

j_call: TRBJ2-7
v_call: TRBV27
clone_size: once
d_call: TRBD1
cdr3_aa: CASNPVGTGLEQYF
cdr3_nt: TGTGCCAGCAATCCCGTCGGGACAGGGCTCGAGCAGTACTTC

j_call: TRBJ1-2
v_call: TRBV6-5
clone_size: NA
d_call: NA
cdr3_aa: CASSRTTGYGYTF
cdr3_nt: TGTGCCAGCAGTAGGACCACAGGGTATGGCTACACCTTC

j_call: TRBJ2-7
v_call: TRBV7-6
clone_size: NA
d_call: TRBD1
cdr3_aa: CASSSSRGNEQYF
cdr3_nt: TGTGCCAGCAGCTCATCCAGGGGGAACGAGCAGTACTTC

j_call: TRBJ1-3
v_call: TRBV19
clone_size: NA
d_call: TRBD1
cdr3_aa: CASSVDRDSGNTIYF
cdr3_nt: TGTGCCAGTAGTGTCGACAGGGACTCTGGAAACACCATATATTTT

j_call: TRBJ2-7
v_call: TRBV5-1
clone_size: few
d_call: TRBD1
cdr3_aa: CASSLGQGASYEQYF
cdr3_nt: TGCGCCAGCAGCTTGGGTCAGGGGGCTTCCTACGAGCAGTACTTC